The 20 T cell receptor beta chains below were found in one sample sequenced in a study of cytomegalovirus exposure and HLA in healthy donors. PCR primers comprised 60 Vbeta and 13 Jbeta primers. Only in-frame clones appear in the TCRdb table, and some are missing; sequencing was by immunoSEQ multiplex PCR. The table lists 200,000 or so clones, over 60% of them singletons, with approximately 2.1% in the top ten. Sequences were obtained from PBMCs. These receptors were taken from a woman aged 25 to 45 in good health and CMV-seropositive.

The table lists this clone with a few counts. This chain joins TRBV10-3 and TRBJ2-2, with a possible D match to TRBD2 (5 bases). CDR3 length: 15 residues. Germline V gene sequence: CDR1 ENHRY, CDR2 SYGVKD. V was cut by 2 bases and J by 4 bases, with 11 bases left in between. The CDR3 here is CAISEGGRGTGELFF. CDR3 bases: TGTGCCATCAGTGAGGGTGGGAGAGGCACCGGGGAGCTGTTTTTT.

This clone was observed a single time. The V gene is TRBV11-2, the J gene TRBJ2-1, with D possibly matching TRBD1 (7 bases). Germline CDR1 reads SGHAT; CDR2 reads FQNNGV. The CDR3 is 13 residues long. V was clipped by 5 bases and J by 13 bases, with 18 bases between them. In nucleotides, the CDR3 is TGTGCCAGCAGCCGGGGCAGGGGGGATGGACAGTTCTTC. Protein: CASSRGRGDGQFF.

A single count supports this clone. The V gene is TRBV4-2, the J gene TRBJ1-2; tentatively, D is TRBD1 (6 bases). Looked up from germline, CDR1 is LGHNA and CDR2 is YNFKEQ. The V gene lost 1 base and the J gene lost 1 base, with 10 bases spanning the gap. The CDR3 spans 15 residues. CDR3 DNA sequence: TGTGCCAGCAGCCAAGGGGACACCGTTAACTATGGCTACACCTTC. Translation: CASSQGDTVNYGYTF.

A single count supports this clone. The CDR3 loop is CASNRQGQEDTQYF. The DNA for the CDR3 is TGTGCCAGCAACCGACAGGGGCAGGAAGATACGCAGTATTTT. The rearrangement links TRBV9 to TRBJ2-3, with TRBD1 identical over 8 bases. The CDR3 loop spans 14 amino acids. Trimming removed 6 bases from V and 5 bases from J; junction bases left unmatched: 8. Germline CDR1 is SGDLS and CDR2 is YYNGEE.

The rearrangement links TRBV10-3 to TRBJ2-7; 8 bases match TRBD1. With V trimmed by 6 bases and J by 2 bases, 3 bases remained unmatched. CDR3 size: 13 residues. Germline values: CDR1 ENHRY, CDR2 SYGVKD. DNA for the CDR3: TGTGCCATCAGGGACAGGGAACCCTACGAGCAGTACTTC. Protein: CAIRDREPYEQYF.

The rearrangement joins TRBV2 to TRBJ1-5, with 10 bases identical to TRBD1. This CDR3 contains 16 residues. V lost 4 bases and J lost 3; bases outside the gene matches: 6. Per the germline V gene, CDR1 is SNHLY and CDR2 is FYNNEI. CDR3 sequence: CASSATGTGVNQPQHF. The CDR3 coding sequence is TGTGCCAGCAGTGCAACCGGGACAGGGGTCAATCAGCCCCAGCATTTT.

The rearrangement joins TRBV9 to TRBJ2-6; 7 bases fit TRBD1. Germline CDR1 reads SGDLS; CDR2 reads YYNGEE. The CDR3 is 17 amino acids. V shed 0 bases, J shed 0 bases, and the junction held 3 bases outside the gene matches. The CDR3 coding sequence is TGTGCCAGCAGCGTAGGGACAGGTCGCTCTGGGGCCAACGTCCTGACTTTC. This sequence encodes CASSVGTGRSGANVLTF.

The CDR3 DNA sequence: TGTGCCAGCAGTTCGCGGACAGGGGAAAATTCACCCCTCCACTTT. Its translation: CASSSRTGENSPLHF. This sequence joins TRBV28 and TRBJ1-6; 9 bases map to TRBD1. Germline V CDR1 and CDR2: MDHEN, SYDVKM. V dropped 4 bases and J dropped 7; count of bases not matched to a gene: 5. There are 15 residues in the CDR3.

CDR3 DNA sequence: TGTGCCAGTAGTTGGCGGGGAGATACGCAGTATTTT. Protein: CASSWRGDTQYF. The rearrangement joins TRBV19 to TRBJ2-3; D is possibly TRBD2 (6 bases). CDR1 and CDR2 (germline): LNHDA, SQIVND (reference sequence). V was clipped by 5 bases and J by 5 bases, with 8 bases between them. This CDR3 contains 12 residues. Variable domain in full (rest from reference TRBV19 and TRBJ2-3): DGGITQSPKYLFRKEGQNVTLSCEQNLNHDAMYWYRQDPGQGLRLIYYSQIVNDFQKGDIAEGYSVSREKKESFPLTVTSAQKNPTAFYLCASSWRGDTQYFGPGTRLTVL.

This chain joins TRBV19 and TRBJ1-5; perhaps TRBD1 as D (5 bases). CDR1 and CDR2 from the germline V gene are LNHDA and SQIVND (reference sequence). This CDR3 contains 14 residues. V lost 7 bases and J 7 bases, leaving 17 bases between the germline ends. CDR3 residues: CASNEWQGVQPQHF. The DNA for the CDR3 is TGTGCCAGTAATGAGTGGCAGGGTGTCCAGCCCCAGCATTTT.

The chain combines TRBV5-1 with TRBJ2-7, with D perhaps matching TRBD1 (5 bases). The ends were cut back, 5 bases at V and 3 bases at J, with 12 bases in the middle. Germline CDR1 and CDR2: SGHRS and YFSETQ. The CDR3 loop spans 13 amino acids. The CDR3 protein is CASRKDTFYEQYF. The CDR3 DNA follows: TGCGCCAGCAGAAAGGACACTTTCTACGAGCAGTACTTC.

The gene calls are TRBV11-2 and TRBJ1-1; possible D gene TRBD1, 6 bases. Germline loops: CDR1 SGHAT, CDR2 FQNNGV. The CDR3 loop spans 15 amino acids. The V end lost 5 bases, the J end lost 4 bases, and 17 bases lay between the germline ends. For the CDR3, the DNA is TGTGCCAGCAGCCCGGGACACTCGGGAAGCACTGAAGCTTTCTTT. Translation: CASSPGHSGSTEAFF.

The chain uses TRBV5-4 and TRBJ2-2; TRBD2 might be the D (5 bases). CDR3 length: 15 residues. Germline V gives CDR1 SGHNT, CDR2 YYREEE (reference sequence). Trimming removed 0 bases at V and 7 bases at J, with 13 bases between. CDR3 nucleotides: TGTGCCAGCAGCTTGGCCCTCAGAGAGGGCGGGGAGCTGTTTTTT. It specifies CASSLALREGGELFF.

This clone was counted a single time. The CDR3 sequence: CSAATDYEQYF. CDR3 nucleotide sequence: TGCAGTGCTGCCACAGACTACGAGCAGTACTTC. The V gene is TRBV20-1, the J gene TRBJ2-7; D is undetermined. V lost 5 bases and J lost 3, with 8 bases in between. Germline V gene sequence: CDR1 DFQATT, CDR2 SNEGSKA (reference sequence). The CDR3 spans 11 residues.

About this clone: This same CDR3 is encoded by further DNA sequences in the sample. This chain links TRBV19 with TRBJ1-5; the D is unclear. Trimming shortened V by 1 base and J by 4 bases, and 8 bases separated the two germline ends. From germline, CDR1 is LNHDA and CDR2 SQIVND (reference sequence). This CDR3 is 14 amino acids long. This CDR3 is CASSIVRGNQPQHF. The CDR3 region has the DNA TGTGCCAGTAGTATAGTCCGCGGAAATCAGCCCCAGCATTTT.

The chain couples TRBV5-6 to TRBJ2-5; 8 nucleotides agree with TRBD1. Trimming took 2 bases from V and 4 from J; bases not matched to a gene: 4. The length of the CDR3 is 14 residues. The germline V gene encodes CDR1 SGHDT and CDR2 YYEEEE. CDR3 DNA: TGTGCCAGCAGCTTAGGGGACAGGCGAGAGACCCAGTACTTC. Translation gives CASSLGDRRETQYF.

The chain uses TRBV28 and TRBJ1-3; 8 bases are a match to TRBD1. V was pared by 3 bases and J by 4 bases, with 8 bases of the junction left unmatched. The CDR3 length is 16 residues. Looked up from germline, CDR1 is MDHEN and CDR2 is SYDVKM. CDR3 DNA: TGTGCCAGCAGTTTCCGGACAGGGTTGACCGGAAACACCATATATTTT. Its translation: CASSFRTGLTGNTIYF.

This chain joins TRBV7-3 and TRBJ1-1; D remains unclear. The length of the CDR3 is 12 residues. V lost 2 bases to trimming and J lost 7 bases, with 8 bases between them. Germline values: CDR1 SGHTA, CDR2 FQGTGA. This CDR3 is CASSLGGDEAFF. DNA for the CDR3: TGTGCCAGCAGCTTAGGAGGAGATGAAGCTTTCTTT.

The rearrangement uses TRBV5-4 and TRBJ1-1, with 12 nucleotides matching TRBD1. CDR1 and CDR2 (germline): SGHNT, YYREEE (reference sequence). The ends lost 0 bases at V and 3 bases at J; junction bases unmatched: 9. This CDR3 comprises 18 residues. CDR3 sequence reads: CASSLGLRGQGADTEAFF. CDR3 nucleotides: TGTGCCAGCAGCTTGGGGCTAAGGGGACAGGGGGCGGACACTGAAGCTTTCTTT.

This chain connects TRBV5-6 to TRBJ1-1, with D possibly being TRBD1 (5 bases). Trimming cost V 4 bases and J 1 base, with 20 bases left between them. CDR1 is SGHDT, CDR2 YYEEEE, per germline. This CDR3 is 17 amino acids long. The CDR3 DNA is TGTGCCAGCAGCACGCCAGGTCGGGGGTTTCAGAACACTGAAGCTTTCTTT. Amino acid sequence: CASSTPGRGFQNTEAFF.